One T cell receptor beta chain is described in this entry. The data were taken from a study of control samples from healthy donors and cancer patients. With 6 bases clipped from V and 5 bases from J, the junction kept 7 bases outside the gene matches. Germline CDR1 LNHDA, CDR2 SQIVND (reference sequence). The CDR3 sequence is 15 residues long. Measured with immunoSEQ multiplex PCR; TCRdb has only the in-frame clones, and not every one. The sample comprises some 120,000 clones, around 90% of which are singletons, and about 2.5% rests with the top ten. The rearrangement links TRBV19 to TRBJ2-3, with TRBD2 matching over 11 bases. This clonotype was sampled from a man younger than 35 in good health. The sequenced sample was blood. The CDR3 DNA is TGTGCCAGTAGAGGGACTAGCGGTAAACTAGATACGCAGTATTTT. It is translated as CASRGTSGKLDTQYF.